This T cell receptor (beta chain) was found in a study of blood T cell repertoires in COVID-19. The overall study: T cells, B-cell-depleted T cells, or PBMCs provided the cDNA or gDNA that served as material.

Authors' processing steps: Amplified reference gene primers provided the basis for estimating nucleated cell counts. Repertoires were generated with immunoSEQ multiplex PCR, while TCRdb's copy carries only in-frame clones and drops some. V and J calls and clone size are copied from that table; D and trimming were computed from the DNA. The sample contains fewer than 110,000 clones, more than 75% of which appear only once. Germline V gives CDR1 MDHEN, CDR2 SYDVKM. There are 14 residues in the CDR3. The V end was cut by 4 bases, the J end by 7 bases, with 14 bases between. The specimen sequenced was peripheral blood. This receptor was identified in a young woman with acute or convalescent COVID-19. V gene TRBV28 combines with J gene TRBJ1-5; D gene ambiguous. CDR3 amino acids: CASSSPGEVQPQHF. For the CDR3, the DNA is TGTGCCAGCAGTTCCCCCGGCGAGGTCCAGCCCCAGCATTTT.